These 30 T cell receptor beta chains originate from one sample sequenced in a study of naive and memory T cell subsets. The beta constant-region primer was an equimolar mix of two oligonucleotides covering TRBC1 and TRBC2. A single record per CDR3 protein comes from TCRdb applying MiXCR to the UMI-ligation and nested PCR reads. Of 120,000 to 150,000 distinct CDR3 sequences listed, approximately 17% are singletons. What was sequenced was naive CD4+ T cells from blood. Source of these receptors: a human donor in good health.

In its sample, this clonotype was seen a few times. The rearrangement links TRBV20-1 to TRBJ2-2; 9 nucleotides line up with TRBD2. Looked up from germline, CDR1 is DFQATT and CDR2 is SNEGSKA (reference sequence). This CDR3 has 17 residues. Germline trimming cut 3 bases from V and 0 bases from J; bases unmatched to any gene: 8. CDR3 amino acids: CSASGGRGDSNTGELFF. DNA of the CDR3: TGCAGTGCTAGTGGCGGGAGGGGAGATTCGAACACCGGGGAGCTGTTTTTT.

The chain recombines TRBV10-3 with TRBJ2-1; no clear D. Germline V gene sequence: CDR1 ENHRY, CDR2 SYGVKD. V lost 8 bases and J 7 bases, leaving 9 bases between the germline ends. This CDR3 contains 11 residues. Here the CDR3 DNA reads TGTGCCATCGGGCTTGAGAATGAGCAGTTCTTC. Its translation: CAIGLENEQFF.

The chain recombines TRBV7-6 with TRBJ2-7; the match to TRBD2 covers 8 bases. Per germline, CDR1 SGHVS and CDR2 FNYEAQ. J was trimmed by 6 bases and V by 5 bases; bases with no gene match: 12. This CDR3 has 15 residues. The CDR3 reads CASSPVSGSQGEQYF. In DNA, the CDR3 is TGTGCCAGCAGCCCCGTAAGCGGGAGTCAGGGCGAGCAGTACTTC.

This clonotype was picked up a small number of times. This chain uses TRBV20-1 with TRBJ2-4; 9 bases map to TRBD1. The CDR3 is 17 residues long. The V gene's germline CDR1 is DFQATT and CDR2 SNEGSKA (reference sequence). V lost 0 bases to trimming and J lost 0 bases; unmatched junction nucleotides: 6. CDR3 amino acids: CSARERPGQGAKNIQYF. For the CDR3, the DNA is TGCAGTGCTAGAGAAAGACCGGGACAGGGAGCCAAAAACATTCAGTACTTC.

The V gene is TRBV9, the J gene TRBJ2-1, with 12 bases that match TRBD2. V dropped 3 bases and J dropped 9; count of bases not matched to a gene: 10. The CDR3 sequence is 16 residues long. CDR1 is SGDLS and CDR2 is YYNGEE in the germline V gene. CDR3 region: CASSEPLAGGPGEQFF. Written as DNA, the CDR3 is TGTGCCAGCAGCGAACCTCTAGCGGGAGGGCCCGGTGAGCAGTTCTTC.

The chain recombines TRBV7-2 with TRBJ1-5, with D possibly being TRBD1 (6 bases). Per germline, CDR1 SGHTA and CDR2 FQGNSA. V lost 5 bases, J lost 0 bases, and 11 bases lay in between. The CDR3 totals 15 residues. The DNA of the CDR3 is TGTGCCAGCAGCAGAGACAGGTATAGCAATCAGCCCCAGCATTTT. Translation gives CASSRDRYSNQPQHF.

A few counts support this clonotype. The chain recombines TRBV7-2 with TRBJ2-5, with 8 bases matching TRBD1. Germline V gene sequence: CDR1 SGHTA, CDR2 FQGNSA. V gave up 5 bases and J gave up 0 bases; unmatched junction bases: 5. This CDR3 region has 15 residues. CDR3 bases: TGTGCCAGCAGCATTAGGACAGGGTACCAAGAGACCCAGTACTTC. Translation gives CASSIRTGYQETQYF. The full variable domain, its missing parts supplied by reference TRBV7-2 and TRBJ2-5, is GAGVSQSPSNKVTEKGKDVELRCDPISGHTALYWYRQSLGQGLEFLIYFQGNSAPDKSGLPSDRFSAERTGGSVSTLTIQRTQQEDSAVYLCASSIRTGYQETQYFGPGTRLLVL.

This clonotype was seen ten or more times. An end of the junction does not agree with germline; a read error may underlie this. The chain recombines TRBV20-1 with TRBJ2-1; 7 bases agree with TRBD1. In germline, CDR1 is DFQATT, CDR2 SNEGSKA (reference sequence). This CDR3 comprises 14 residues. CDR3 coding DNA: TGCAGTGCTCGAGACAGGGCCTCCTACAATGAGCAGTTCTTC. As protein: CSARDRASYNEQFF.

This clonotype came up many times. The J gene is TRBJ2-1, the V gene TRBV4-1; D may be TRBD1 or TRBD2 (6 bases each). The germline V gene has CDR1 MGHRA and CDR2 YSYEKL. The CDR3 has 18 residues. V was trimmed by 0 bases and J by 9 bases, leaving 24 bases between them. CDR3 in amino acids: CASSQDGWGALYGGEQFF. The DNA of the CDR3 is TGCGCCAGCAGCCAAGATGGGTGGGGGGCCCTATACGGGGGTGAGCAGTTCTTC.

V and J are TRBV29-1 and TRBJ2-5; 7 bases map to TRBD2. Germline V gene sequence: CDR1 SQVTM, CDR2 ANQGSEA. The V segment lost 5 bases and the J segment 3 bases; nucleotides outside the gene matches: 3. This CDR3 comprises 12 residues. In DNA form, the CDR3 reads TGCAGCGTTAGGGCGGGAGAAGAGACCCAGTACTTC. This gives the protein CSVRAGEETQYF.

There are a few counts of this clonotype. The CDR3 DNA reads TGTGCCAGCAGTTCCAGAGGTGGGGGAACAAACACCGGGGAGCTGTTTTTT. Translation: CASSSRGGGTNTGELFF. This sequence joins TRBV28 and TRBJ2-2; D is possibly TRBD1 or TRBD2 (5 bases each). Germline V CDR1 and CDR2: MDHEN, SYDVKM. The CDR3 is 17 amino acids. Trimming cost V 4 bases and J 2 bases, with 17 bases left between them.

The V gene is TRBV7-2, the J gene TRBJ2-3, with TRBD2 matching 11 bases. CDR1 is SGHTA and CDR2 is FQGNSA in the germline V gene. The J segment lost 5 bases and the V segment lost 1 base, leaving 5 bases of the junction unmatched. This CDR3 spans 16 amino acids. For the CDR3, the DNA is TGTGCCAGCAGCTTAGGGTTACTAGCGGGAGAAGATACGCAGTATTTT. It encodes CASSLGLLAGEDTQYF.

The J gene is TRBJ1-5, the V gene TRBV7-2; D gene unclear. The CDR3 length is 14 residues. The V end lost 3 bases, the J end lost 0 bases, and 6 bases lay between the germline ends. Germline V gene sequence: CDR1 SGHTA, CDR2 FQGNSA. The CDR3 nucleotides read TGTGCCAGCAGCTTGATGGGTAGCAATCAGCCCCAGCATTTT. Protein sequence: CASSLMGSNQPQHF.

The chain uses TRBV20-1 and TRBJ1-2, with a weak D call TRBD1 (6 bases). V lost 3 bases and J lost 4, with 12 bases in between. The CDR3 is made up of 13 amino acids. From germline, CDR1 is DFQATT and CDR2 SNEGSKA (reference sequence). The CDR3 loop reads CSASSEDSYGYTF. For the CDR3, the DNA is TGCAGTGCTAGTTCGGAGGACAGCTATGGCTACACCTTC.

The chain couples TRBV21-1 to TRBJ2-1; TRBD2 is the table's D call, not checked against the DNA. TRBV21-1 represents a pseudogene. This CDR3 has 20 residues. Here the CDR3 DNA reads TGTGCCAGCAGCAAAGGGGGGACAGAACTAGCGGGAGTCGGCTGCGATGAGCAGTTCTTC. It codes for CASSKGGTELAGVGCDEQFF.

In its sample, this clonotype was seen a few times. The chain combines TRBV3-1 with TRBJ2-2; TRBD2 agrees at 8 bases. Germline V gene data show CDR1 as LGHDT and CDR2 as YNNKEL (reference sequence). The V and J ends lost 5 bases and 1 base, in that order; junction bases with no gene match: 3. The CDR3 runs 15 residues. The CDR3 is CASSKSGRNTGELFF. CDR3 sequence (DNA): TGTGCCAGCAGCAAAAGCGGGAGGAACACCGGGGAGCTGTTTTTT. Supplemented by reference TRBV3-1 and TRBJ2-2, the full variable domain reads DTAVSQTPKYLVTQMGNDKSIKCEQNLGHDTMYWYKQDSKKFLKIMFSYNNKELIINETVPNRFSPKSPDKAHLNLHINSLELGDSAVYFCASSKSGRNTGELFFGEGSRLTVL.

A note on this clonotype: It may be a read error: a sequence one base away is much more abundant. This chain uses TRBV29-1 with TRBJ2-3, with D hard to call. The DNA end is more similar to TRBJ1-5, so the J call may be wrong. CDR3 size: 15 residues. Germline V CDR1 and CDR2: SQVTM, ANQGSEA. CDR3 loop: CSVSRLAGVPDTQHF. Written as DNA, the CDR3 is TGCAGCGTCTCCAGGCTCGCGGGAGTTCCAGATACGCAGCATTTT.

This chain joins TRBV5-1 and TRBJ2-3; D is perhaps TRBD1 or TRBD2 (5 bases each). Per germline, CDR1 SGHRS and CDR2 YFSETQ. Trimming cost V 3 bases and J 3 bases, with 17 bases left between them. The CDR3 contains 16 residues. This CDR3 is CASSSRDGGETDTQYF. The CDR3 nucleotides read TGCGCCAGCAGCTCCCGGGACGGTGGGGAGACAGATACGCAGTATTTT.

The genes are TRBV3-1 and TRBJ2-7; tentative D call: TRBD1 (5 bases). V was trimmed by 1 base and J by 0 bases, leaving 10 bases between them. The CDR3 totals 15 residues. Germline assignment: CDR1 LGHDT and CDR2 YNNKEL (reference sequence). The chain's CDR3 is CASSQVNRYSYEQYF. The CDR3 DNA reads as TGTGCCAGCAGCCAAGTGAACAGGTACTCCTACGAGCAGTACTTC.

There are a few counts of this clonotype. The rearrangement links TRBV6-6 to TRBJ2-7; 9 bases align to TRBD1. This CDR3 is 15 amino acids long. Germline trimming cut 2 bases from V and 3 bases from J; bases unmatched to any gene: 5. Germline CDR1 MNHNY, CDR2 SVGAGI (reference sequence). In DNA form, the CDR3 reads TGTGCCAGCAGTTACCCGGACAGGGGAGACTACGAGCAGTACTTC. Its protein is CASSYPDRGDYEQYF.

The chain recombines TRBV11-2 with TRBJ2-7; 7 bases are a match to TRBD2. Trimming at V came to 3 bases and at J to 2 bases, leaving 16 bases not matched to a gene. CDR3 length equals 18 residues. Germline CDR1 reads SGHAT; CDR2 reads FQNNGV. The CDR3 DNA reads TGTGCCAGCAGCTTCTTAGTGGGGCTGGCGCGGGAGACCTACGAGCAGTACTTC. It encodes CASSFLVGLARETYEQYF.

This clonotype was detected only a few times. The CDR3 region has the DNA TGTGCCAGCAGTTCAGATACTAGCACAGATACGCAGTATTTT. It encodes CASSSDTSTDTQYF. This sequence joins TRBV7-2 and TRBJ2-3; D is uncertain. Looked up from germline, CDR1 is SGHTA and CDR2 is FQGNSA. V lost 6 bases and J lost 0, with 10 bases in between. The CDR3 covers 14 residues.

This clonotype was found a few times. This chain joins TRBV4-3 and TRBJ1-1; no reliable D call. Germline CDR1 reads LGHNA; CDR2 reads YSLEER. The length of the CDR3 is 13 residues. V gave up 0 bases and J gave up 6 bases, with 8 bases separating them. CDR3 sequence (DNA): TGCGCCAGCAGCCAAGATCGCTGGGCTGAAGCTTTCTTT. This translates into CASSQDRWAEAFF.

This clonotype was detected a few times. V usage is TRBV6-6 and J usage is TRBJ2-7, with 7 bases fitting TRBD1. V dropped 7 bases and J dropped 3; count of bases not matched to a gene: 3. Germline V gene data show CDR1 as MNHNY and CDR2 as SVGAGI (reference sequence). This CDR3 region has 12 residues. CDR3 DNA: TGTGCCAGCACGGGACAGAACTACGAGCAGTACTTC. Its protein is CASTGQNYEQYF.

The chain combines TRBV20-1 with TRBJ2-3, with 8 bases identical to TRBD2. This CDR3 has 15 amino acids. In germline, CDR1 is DFQATT, CDR2 SNEGSKA (reference sequence). V was clipped by 4 bases and J by 5 bases; unmatched bases: 11. The CDR3 here is CSATVAGPAVDTQYF. CDR3 coding DNA: TGCAGTGCTACGGTAGCGGGACCGGCCGTAGATACGCAGTATTTT.

This clonotype was detected only a few times. This chain uses TRBV12-3 or TRBV12-4 with TRBJ2-5; 7 bases fit TRBD2. The junction had 7 bases not matched to a gene; V was cut back by 5 bases and J by 4 bases. The CDR3 covers 14 residues. Here the CDR3 DNA reads TGTGCCAGCAGTATCGGGGCGGGAGTAGAGACCCAGTACTTC. The encoded protein is CASSIGAGVETQYF.

The chain couples TRBV4-1 to TRBJ2-3, with 9 positions matching TRBD2. J was trimmed by 2 bases and V by 4 bases; bases with no gene match: 19. The germline V gene has CDR1 MGHRA and CDR2 YSYEKL. CDR3 length equals 20 residues. Here the CDR3 DNA reads TGCGCCAGCAGCCGATCAGGCGGCGGGAGGGCCCCCGCGGACACAGATACGCAGTATTTT. This translates into CASSRSGGGRAPADTDTQYF.

The CDR3 bases are TGCGCCAGCAGCCTGAGAGGACAGGGGGCCTATGGCTACACCTTC. Amino acids: CASSLRGQGAYGYTF. This sequence joins TRBV4-3 and TRBJ1-2, with 11 nucleotides matching TRBD1. The V and J ends lost 4 bases and 4 bases, in that order; junction bases with no gene match: 5. The CDR3 loop spans 15 amino acids. Germline CDR1 is LGHNA and CDR2 is YSLEER.

This clonotype was counted a few times. V usage is TRBV27 and J usage is TRBJ2-2; D not resolved. CDR3 length: 13 residues. Germline CDR1 and CDR2: MNHEY and SMNVEV (reference sequence). The ends were cut back, 3 bases at V and 7 bases at J, with 9 bases in the middle. The CDR3 spells CASSLLGRGELFF. CDR3 bases: TGTGCCAGCAGTTTGTTAGGTCGCGGGGAGCTGTTTTTT.

This clonotype was detected ten times or more. CDR3: CASSLSRFRTRDVEQYF. The CDR3 bases are TGTGCCAGCAGTCTCTCCCGGTTTCGGACTAGGGACGTCGAGCAGTACTTC. This chain uses TRBV28 with TRBJ2-7; 7 positions agree with TRBD2. The CDR3 runs 17 residues. The J segment lost 6 bases and the V segment lost 5 bases, leaving 19 bases of the junction unmatched. CDR1 MDHEN and CDR2 SYDVKM come from the germline V gene. The full variable domain, its missing parts supplied by reference TRBV28 and TRBJ2-7, is DVKVTQSSRYLVKRTGEKVFLECVQDMDHENMFWYRQDPGLGLRLIYFSYDVKMKEKGDIPEGYSVSREKKERFSLILESASTNQTSMYLCASSLSRFRTRDVEQYFGPGTRLTVT.